One sample yielded the 28 T cell receptor beta chains listed below, sequenced in a study of CD8 T cells in ankylosing spondylitis. TCRdb ran MiXCR on the 5' RACE reads and lists one entry per CDR3 protein. The repertoire holds approximately 100,000 distinct CDR3 sequences, with about 8% as singletons. The specimen sequenced was blood, either unsorted or a sorted T cell fraction (not recorded which). Every receptor here comes from a male donor with ankylosing spondylitis or in good health (not recorded which).

This clonotype was seen more than once but under ten times. The chain links TRBV29-1 to TRBJ1-1; a weak D match, TRBD1 (5 bases). This CDR3 is 12 amino acids long. V lost 8 bases and J 1 base, leaving 11 bases between the germline ends. CDR1 and CDR2 from the germline V gene are SQVTM and ANQGSEA. The CDR3 region is CSIGVPNTEAFF. CDR3 in DNA: TGCAGCATAGGGGTGCCGAACACTGAAGCTTTCTTT.

This clonotype was seen repeatedly, ten times or more. This rearrangement joins TRBV20-1 to TRBJ2-7; a possible D gene is TRBD2 (5 bases). This CDR3 has 12 residues. Germline CDR1 is DFQATT and CDR2 is SNEGSKA (reference sequence). The germline V and J ends were trimmed by 3 bases and 4 bases, with 10 bases remaining between them. The CDR3 loop is CSARRTGYEQYF. The DNA for the CDR3 is TGCAGTGCTAGGAGGACTGGATACGAGCAGTACTTC.

The J gene is TRBJ2-1, the V gene TRBV7-2; TRBD2 might be the D (6 bases). The V gene's germline CDR1 is SGHTA and CDR2 FQGNSA. Trimming cost V 3 bases and J 8 bases, with 11 bases left between them. This CDR3 is built from 13 residues. The CDR3 DNA sequence: TGTGCCAGCAGCTTGGACTATTTCTATGAGCAGTTCTTC. Residues: CASSLDYFYEQFF.

A note on this clonotype: This clone may be a read error of a much larger clone one base away. The chain employs TRBV9 and TRBJ2-1; TRBD1 matches at 9 bases. Germline V gene sequence: CDR1 SGDLS, CDR2 YYNGEE. This CDR3 region has 16 residues. CDR3 bases: TGTGCCAGCAGCGCCCTCAGGACAGGGGCTTTCAATGAGCGGTTCTTC. It yields the protein CASSALRTGAFNERFF.

The table lists this clonotype with many counts. The CDR3 nucleotides read TGTGCCAGCAGTTCTGTGGGCCAAGAGACCCAGTACTTC. It specifies CASSSVGQETQYF. The rearrangement joins TRBV12-3 or TRBV12-4 to TRBJ2-5; D unclear. The V gene lost 4 bases and the J gene lost 1 base, with 7 bases spanning the gap. This CDR3 comprises 13 residues.

This clonotype has just a few counts. The V and J genes are TRBV9 and TRBJ2-7, with D perhaps matching TRBD1 (5 bases). The V gene lost 0 bases and the J gene lost 0 bases, with 7 bases spanning the gap. This CDR3 is 14 amino acids long. CDR1 is SGDLS and CDR2 is YYNGEE in the germline V gene. The CDR3 loop is CASSVAQGSYEQYF. CDR3 nucleotide sequence: TGTGCCAGCAGCGTAGCCCAGGGCTCCTACGAGCAGTACTTC.

This clonotype was seen repeatedly, ten times or more. CDR3 bases: TGCAGTGCTGGGGACTTCAATGAGCAGTTCTTC. This gives the protein CSAGDFNEQFF. The genes are TRBV20-1 and TRBJ2-1, with D tentatively TRBD2 (6 bases). The germline V gene has CDR1 DFQATT and CDR2 SNEGSKA (reference sequence). V shed 5 bases and J shed 6 bases, with 8 bases lying between them. The CDR3 has 11 amino acids.

There are many counts of this clonotype. The chain combines TRBV29-1 with TRBJ2-1; possible D gene TRBD1, 6 bases. The CDR3 consists of 16 residues. CDR1 is SQVTM and CDR2 is ANQGSEA in the germline V gene. The germline V and J ends were trimmed by 1 base and 1 base, with 14 bases remaining between them. CDR3 coding DNA: TGCAGCGTTGAAGTTGCATGGACAGCATCCTACAATGAGCAGTTCTTC. It codes for CSVEVAWTASYNEQFF.

This clonotype appeared many times. The chain is built from TRBV3-1 and TRBJ2-2, with 10 bases matching TRBD2. V gave up 1 base and J gave up 0 bases; unmatched junction bases: 5. CDR1 LGHDT and CDR2 YNNKEL come from the germline V gene (reference sequence). This CDR3 region has 18 residues. The CDR3 coding sequence is TGTGCCAGCAGCCAAGGATTAGCGGGGGGAACGAACACCGGGGAGCTGTTTTTT. As protein: CASSQGLAGGTNTGELFF.

This clonotype was observed at least ten times. The chain recombines TRBV20-1 with TRBJ1-3, with 11 bases matching TRBD1. Germline V gives CDR1 DFQATT, CDR2 SNEGSKA (reference sequence). This CDR3 region has 13 residues. Germline trimming cut 5 bases from V and 4 bases from J; bases unmatched to any gene: 1. The DNA of the CDR3 is TGCAGTGCTGGACAGGGGGCGGGAAACACCATATATTTT. Translating gives CSAGQGAGNTIYF.

Remarks on this clonotype: This may be a read error, as it is one base from a much larger clone. This chain joins TRBV6-2 or TRBV6-3 and TRBJ1-5, with D hard to call. The germline V gene encodes CDR1 MNHEY and CDR2 SVGEGT. This CDR3 has 16 amino acids. Trimming left V 6 bases short and J 2 bases short, with 17 bases between. The chain's CDR3 is CASRSTLGYGNQPQHF. The CDR3 DNA reads as TGTGCCAGCAGATCTACCTTGGGATATGGCAATCAGCCCCAGCATTTT.

This clonotype was counted at least ten times. This sequence joins TRBV29-1 and TRBJ2-3; perhaps TRBD2 as D (7 bases). Germline loops: CDR1 SQVTM, CDR2 ANQGSEA. Trimming pared 2 bases from V and 6 bases from J, leaving 18 bases between. The CDR3 is made up of 15 amino acids. The chain's CDR3 is CSVEKQGGSFDTQYF. Written as DNA, the CDR3 is TGCAGCGTTGAAAAACAGGGAGGGTCATTCGATACGCAGTATTTT.

The gene calls are TRBV9 and TRBJ2-1; perhaps TRBD2 as D (6 bases). This CDR3 comprises 16 residues. Trimming shortened V by 0 bases and J by 6 bases, and 16 bases separated the two germline ends. Per the germline V gene, CDR1 is SGDLS and CDR2 is YYNGEE. The CDR3 region has the DNA TGTGCCAGCAGCGTAGACGGGCGGGGAATGGGCAATGAGCAGTTCTTC. This codes for CASSVDGRGMGNEQFF. Together with reference TRBV9 and TRBJ2-1, the CDR3 gives the full variable domain: DSGVTQTPKHLITATGQRVTLRCSPRSGDLSVYWYQQSLDQGLQFLIQYYNGEERAKGNILERFSAQQFPDLHSELNLSSLELGDSALYFCASSVDGRGMGNEQFFGPGTRLTVL.

The table lists this clonotype with a few counts. The V and J genes are TRBV7-8 and TRBJ2-1; TRBD2 is a possible D gene (5 bases). Germline-derived CDR1 and CDR2 are SGHVS and FQNEAQ. The CDR3 runs to 16 residues. Trimming removed 3 bases from V and 4 bases from J, with 16 bases in between. The CDR3 here is CASSFPSPKAYNEQFF. The DNA of the CDR3 is TGTGCCAGCAGCTTTCCTAGCCCTAAGGCTTACAATGAGCAGTTCTTC.

This clonotype was seen at least ten times. This chain uses TRBV20-1 with TRBJ2-2; TRBD2 matches at 7 bases. Germline-derived CDR1 and CDR2 are DFQATT and SNEGSKA (reference sequence). Trimming cost V 6 bases and J 5 bases; bases outside gene matches: 12. The CDR3 sequence is 15 residues long. The CDR3 nucleotides read TGCAGTGCCTCCACCCCCGGGGGGAAAACCGGGGAGCTGTTTTTT. Translation: CSASTPGGKTGELFF.

Points on this clonotype: A read error is possible here, since a much larger clone lies one base away. The chain links TRBV2 to TRBJ1-5; D remains unclear. CDR1 is SNHLY, CDR2 FYNNEI, per germline. This CDR3 comprises 14 residues. The CDR3 is CANSEGFGNQPQHF. The DNA for the CDR3 is TGTGCCAACAGTGAGGGTTTTGGCAATCAGCCCCAGCATTTT.

This clonotype showed up just a few times. J is TRBJ2-7 and V is TRBV5-6, with D unresolved. Germline V gene lookup returns CDR1 SGHDT and CDR2 YYEEEE. V was pared by 0 bases and J by 4 bases, with 11 bases between. The CDR3 contains 14 residues. CDR3 bases: TGTGCCAGCAGCTTGGTCGGAGTAATTTACGAGCAGTACTTC. Protein sequence: CASSLVGVIYEQYF.

Ten or more counts support this clonotype. The chain couples TRBV4-2 to TRBJ2-2; TRBD1 matches at 9 bases. J lost 7 bases, V lost 1 base, and 4 bases had no gene match. This CDR3 is 15 amino acids long. The V gene's germline CDR1 is LGHNA and CDR2 YNFKEQ. CDR3 region: CASSQGTGDVGELFF. Written as DNA, the CDR3 is TGTGCCAGCAGCCAAGGGACAGGGGACGTCGGGGAGCTGTTTTTT.

The rearrangement joins TRBV7-9 to TRBJ2-2, with D hard to call. The CDR3 loop spans 14 amino acids. Germline lookup yields CDR1 SEHNR and CDR2 FQNEAQ (reference sequence). V lost 0 bases to trimming and J lost 2 bases, with 4 bases between them. DNA for the CDR3: TGTGCCAGCAGCTTAGCATCAAACACCGGGGAGCTGTTTTTT. Translation gives CASSLASNTGELFF.

Many counts were recorded for this clonotype. This chain links TRBV20-1 with TRBJ2-5; maybe TRBD2 (6 bases). The V end lost 6 bases, the J end lost 5 bases, and 16 bases lay between the germline ends. The CDR3 runs to 13 residues. Germline CDR1 DFQATT, CDR2 SNEGSKA (reference sequence). CDR3 coding DNA: TGCAGTGCCCTGGGGCCCAGCGGGGAGACCCAGTACTTC. Translated, it gives CSALGPSGETQYF.

The sample holds many counts of this clonotype. The chain is built from TRBV7-8 and TRBJ2-2; D is undetermined. V was trimmed by 1 base and J by 7 bases, leaving 13 bases between them. This CDR3 has 15 residues. In germline, CDR1 is SGHVS, CDR2 FQNEAQ. The CDR3 DNA reads TGTGCCAGCAGCTTAGTGGACGCACCCAGCGGGGAGCTGTTTTTT. Its translation: CASSLVDAPSGELFF.

This clonotype has at least ten counts. V gene TRBV9 combines with J gene TRBJ2-1; no clear D. Germline V gene data show CDR1 as SGDLS and CDR2 as YYNGEE. The CDR3 totals 13 residues. V lost 1 base and J 10 bases, leaving 12 bases between the germline ends. CDR3 residues: CASSVSIGAEQFF. DNA for the CDR3: TGTGCCAGCAGCGTATCCATAGGCGCAGAGCAGTTCTTC.

This clonotype was counted many times. The rearrangement links TRBV5-6 to TRBJ2-5, with D possibly matching TRBD2 (5 bases). Germline V CDR1 and CDR2: SGHDT, YYEEEE. This CDR3 is built from 13 residues. V lost 0 bases, J lost 5 bases, and 8 bases lay in between. CDR3 in DNA: TGTGCCAGCAGCTTGGGGACTGTGGAGACCCAGTACTTC. Protein: CASSLGTVETQYF.

This clonotype has a count of ten or more. The V gene is TRBV2, the J gene TRBJ1-4; D is uncertain. With 5 bases removed from V and 0 bases from J, the gap between germline ends came to 10 bases. Germline lookup yields CDR1 SNHLY and CDR2 FYNNEI. The CDR3 has 15 amino acids. CDR3 DNA sequence: TGTGCCAGCAGTTCAAGACGAGCAACTAATGAAAAACTGTTTTTT. It yields the protein CASSSRRATNEKLFF. The complete variable domain, with remaining parts taken from reference TRBV2 and TRBJ1-4, reads EPEVTQTPSHQVTQMGQEVILRCVPISNHLYFYWYRQILGQKVEFLVSFYNNEISEKSEIFDDQFSVERPDGSNFTLKIRSTKLEDSAMYFCASSSRRATNEKLFFGSGTQLSVL.

This clonotype was picked up one time. The junction departs from germline at one end; a sequencing error may be responsible. V and J are TRBV7-2 and TRBJ2-1; 8 bases match TRBD2. Germline V CDR1 and CDR2: SGHTA, FQGNSA. CDR3 length: 16 amino acids. The CDR3 loop reads CANSLAGRNSYNEQFF. The CDR3 DNA reads TGTGCCAACAGCTTAGCGGGACGGAACTCCTACAATGAGCAGTTCTTC.

CDR3 sequence: CASSFGSDEKLFF. As DNA, the CDR3 is TGTGCCAGCAGCTTCGGGTCGGATGAAAAACTGTTTTTT. V and J are TRBV5-5 and TRBJ1-4, with D unresolved. Germline CDR1 is SGHKS and CDR2 is YYEKEE (reference sequence). The germline V and J ends were trimmed by 2 bases and 6 bases, with 8 bases remaining between them. The CDR3 covers 13 residues.

This clonotype showed up many times. The rearrangement uses TRBV25-1 and TRBJ2-7; TRBD2 might be the D (6 bases). Per the germline V gene, CDR1 is MGHDK and CDR2 is SYGVNS. The CDR3 has 14 residues. Trimming removed 2 bases at V and 2 bases at J, with 10 bases between. CDR3 coding DNA: TGTGCCAGCAGTGAACGGAGCGGGCCCTACGAGCAGTACTTC. It codes for CASSERSGPYEQYF.

This clonotype occurred many times. The chain couples TRBV7-8 to TRBJ2-7; possible D gene TRBD2, 6 bases. Trimming left V 4 bases short and J 5 bases short, with 15 bases between. Germline CDR1 reads SGHVS; CDR2 reads FQNEAQ. The CDR3 sequence is 14 residues long. In DNA, the CDR3 is TGTGCCAGCAGCTGGACGGGACTGAAGGACGAGCAGTACTTC. It is translated as CASSWTGLKDEQYF.